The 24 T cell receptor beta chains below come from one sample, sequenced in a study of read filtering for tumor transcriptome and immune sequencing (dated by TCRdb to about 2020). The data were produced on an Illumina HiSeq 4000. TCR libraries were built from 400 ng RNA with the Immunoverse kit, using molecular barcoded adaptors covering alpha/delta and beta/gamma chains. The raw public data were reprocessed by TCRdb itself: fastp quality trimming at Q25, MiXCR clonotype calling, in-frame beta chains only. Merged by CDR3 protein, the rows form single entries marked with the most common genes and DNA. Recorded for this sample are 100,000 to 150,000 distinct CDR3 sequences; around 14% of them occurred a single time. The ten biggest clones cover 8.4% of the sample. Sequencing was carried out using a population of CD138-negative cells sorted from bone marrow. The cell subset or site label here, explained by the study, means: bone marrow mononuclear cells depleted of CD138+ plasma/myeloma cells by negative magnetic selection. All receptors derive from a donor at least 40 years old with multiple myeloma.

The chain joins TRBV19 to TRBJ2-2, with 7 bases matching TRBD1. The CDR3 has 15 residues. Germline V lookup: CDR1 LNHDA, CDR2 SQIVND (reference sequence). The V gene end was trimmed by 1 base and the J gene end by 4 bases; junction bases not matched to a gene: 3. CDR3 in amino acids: CASSIVGDSTGELFF. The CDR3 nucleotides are TGTGCCAGTAGTATAGTGGGGGACAGCACCGGGGAGCTGTTTTTT.

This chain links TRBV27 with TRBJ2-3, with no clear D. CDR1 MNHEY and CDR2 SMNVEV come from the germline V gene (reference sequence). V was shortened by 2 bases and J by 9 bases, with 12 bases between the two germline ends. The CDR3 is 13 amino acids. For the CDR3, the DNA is TGTGCCAGCAGTTTAGACGCCGGAGACACGCAGTATTTT. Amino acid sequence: CASSLDAGDTQYF.

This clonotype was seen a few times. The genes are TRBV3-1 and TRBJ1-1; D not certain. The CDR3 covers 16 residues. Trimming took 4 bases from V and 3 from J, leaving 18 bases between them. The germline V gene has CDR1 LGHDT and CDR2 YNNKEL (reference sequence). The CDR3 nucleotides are TGTGCCAGCAGCCCTCGGGAGGGCATAGGTGACACTGAAGCTTTCTTT. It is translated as CASSPREGIGDTEAFF.

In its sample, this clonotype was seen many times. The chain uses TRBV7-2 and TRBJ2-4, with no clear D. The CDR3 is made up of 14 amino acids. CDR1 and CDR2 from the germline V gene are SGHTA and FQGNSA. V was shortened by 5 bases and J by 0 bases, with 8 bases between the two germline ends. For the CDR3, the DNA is TGTGCCAGCAGCCCTGATATAGCCAAAAACATTCAGTACTTC. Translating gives CASSPDIAKNIQYF.

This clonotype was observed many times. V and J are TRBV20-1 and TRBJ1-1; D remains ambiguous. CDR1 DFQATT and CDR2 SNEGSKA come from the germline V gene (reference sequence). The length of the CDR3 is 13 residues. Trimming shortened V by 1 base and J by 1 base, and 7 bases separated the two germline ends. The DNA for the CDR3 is TGCAGTGCTAGAGTTGGCGGGAACACTGAAGCTTTCTTT. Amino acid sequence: CSARVGGNTEAFF.

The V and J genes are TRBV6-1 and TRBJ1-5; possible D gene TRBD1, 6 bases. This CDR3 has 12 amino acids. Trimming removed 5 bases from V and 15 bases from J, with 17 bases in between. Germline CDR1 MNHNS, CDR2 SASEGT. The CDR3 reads CASSLEGWDTHF. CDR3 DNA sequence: TGTGCCAGCAGTTTGGAAGGGTGGGACACGCATTTT.

The CDR3: CSARVDRPGSPLHF. Written as DNA, the CDR3 is TGCAGTGCTAGAGTTGACAGGCCGGGGTCACCCCTCCACTTT. The V and J genes are TRBV20-1 and TRBJ1-1; D may be TRBD1 (6 bases). The DNA end is more similar to TRBJ1-6, so the J call may be wrong. The CDR3 length is 14 residues. In germline, CDR1 is DFQATT, CDR2 SNEGSKA (reference sequence).

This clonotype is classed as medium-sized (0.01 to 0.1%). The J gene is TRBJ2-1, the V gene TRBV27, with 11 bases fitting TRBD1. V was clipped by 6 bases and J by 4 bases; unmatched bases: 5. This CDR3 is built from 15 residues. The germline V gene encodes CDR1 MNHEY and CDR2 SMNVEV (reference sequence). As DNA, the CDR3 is TGTGCCAGCAGCGGACAGGGGGCGGGATACAATGAGCAGTTCTTC. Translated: CASSGQGAGYNEQFF.

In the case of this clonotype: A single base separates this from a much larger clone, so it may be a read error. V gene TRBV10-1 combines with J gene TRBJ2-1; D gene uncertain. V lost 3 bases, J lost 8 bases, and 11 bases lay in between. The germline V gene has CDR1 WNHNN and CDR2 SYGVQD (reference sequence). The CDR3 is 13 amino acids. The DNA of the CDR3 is TGCGCCAGCAGTGAATCGCTTTACGATGAGCAGTTCTTC. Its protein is CASSESLYDEQFF.

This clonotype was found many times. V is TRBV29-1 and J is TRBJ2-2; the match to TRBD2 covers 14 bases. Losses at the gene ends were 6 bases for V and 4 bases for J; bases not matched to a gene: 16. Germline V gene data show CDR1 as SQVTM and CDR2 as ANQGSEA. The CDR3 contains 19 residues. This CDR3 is CSVVLIGTSGSFSTGELFF. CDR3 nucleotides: TGCAGCGTGGTACTTATAGGGACTAGCGGGAGTTTCTCCACCGGGGAGCTGTTTTTT.

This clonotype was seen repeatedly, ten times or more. The CDR3 spells CASSEWSLAINEQFF. CDR3 DNA: TGTGCCAGCAGTGAATGGAGTCTAGCGATAAATGAGCAGTTCTTC. The chain recombines TRBV2 with TRBJ2-1; TRBD2 is a possible D gene (6 bases). Germline CDR1 and CDR2: SNHLY and FYNNEI. The germline V and J ends were trimmed by 2 bases and 7 bases, with 15 bases remaining between them. This CDR3 has 15 residues.

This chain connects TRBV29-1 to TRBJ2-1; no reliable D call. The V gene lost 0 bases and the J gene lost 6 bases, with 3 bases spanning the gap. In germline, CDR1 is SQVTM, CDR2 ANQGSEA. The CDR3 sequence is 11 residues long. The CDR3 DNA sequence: TGCAGCGTTGAAGACCTCAATGAGCAGTTCTTC. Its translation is CSVEDLNEQFF.

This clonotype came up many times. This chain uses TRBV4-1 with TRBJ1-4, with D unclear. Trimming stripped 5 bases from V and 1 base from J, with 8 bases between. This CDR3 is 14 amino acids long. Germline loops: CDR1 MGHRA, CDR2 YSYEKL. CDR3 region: CASSWTETNEKLFF. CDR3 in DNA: TGCGCCAGCAGCTGGACGGAAACTAATGAAAAACTGTTTTTT.

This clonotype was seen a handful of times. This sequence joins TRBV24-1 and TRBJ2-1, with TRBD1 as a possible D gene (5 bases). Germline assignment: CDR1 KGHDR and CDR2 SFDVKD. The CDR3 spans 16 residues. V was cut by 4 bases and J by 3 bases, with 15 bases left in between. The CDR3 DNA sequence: TGTGCCACCAGTGACGTTACCGACAGCTTCTACAATGAGCAGTTCTTC. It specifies CATSDVTDSFYNEQFF.

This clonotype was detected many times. As DNA, the CDR3 is TGTGCCAGCAGCCCGATCCCCCGACTTGTGAACACCGGGGAGCTGTTTTTT. Translating gives CASSPIPRLVNTGELFF. The V gene is TRBV3-1, the J gene TRBJ2-2; D is unresolved. The germline V gene has CDR1 LGHDT and CDR2 YNNKEL (reference sequence). The V and J ends lost 4 bases and 1 base respectively, with 16 bases between them. This CDR3 spans 17 amino acids.

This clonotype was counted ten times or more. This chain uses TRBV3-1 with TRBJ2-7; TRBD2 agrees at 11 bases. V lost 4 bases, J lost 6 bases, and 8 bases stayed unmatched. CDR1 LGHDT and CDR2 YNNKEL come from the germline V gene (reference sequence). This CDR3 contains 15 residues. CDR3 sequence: CASSLGTSGVREQYF. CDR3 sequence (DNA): TGTGCCAGCAGCCTCGGGACTAGCGGAGTGCGCGAGCAGTACTTC.

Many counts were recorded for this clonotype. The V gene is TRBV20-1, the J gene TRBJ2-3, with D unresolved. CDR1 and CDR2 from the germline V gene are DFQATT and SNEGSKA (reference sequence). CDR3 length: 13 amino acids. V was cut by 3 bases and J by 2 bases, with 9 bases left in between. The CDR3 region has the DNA TGCAGTGCTAGGTCTCCCTTCACAGATACGCAGTATTTT. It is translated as CSARSPFTDTQYF.

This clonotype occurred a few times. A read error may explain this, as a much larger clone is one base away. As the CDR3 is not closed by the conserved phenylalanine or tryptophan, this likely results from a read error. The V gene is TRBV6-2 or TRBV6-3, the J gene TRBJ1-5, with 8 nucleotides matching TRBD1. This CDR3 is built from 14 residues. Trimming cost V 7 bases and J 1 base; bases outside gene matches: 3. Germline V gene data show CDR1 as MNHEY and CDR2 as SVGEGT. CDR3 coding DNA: TGTGCCAGCAAAACAGGGGGAAGCAATCAGCCCCAGCATTCT. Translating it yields CASKTGGSNQPQHS.

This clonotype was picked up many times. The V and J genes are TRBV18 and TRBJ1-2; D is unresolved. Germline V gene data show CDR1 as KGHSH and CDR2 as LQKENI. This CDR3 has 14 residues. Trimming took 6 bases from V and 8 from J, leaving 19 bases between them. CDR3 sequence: CASSPNGSGRGYTF. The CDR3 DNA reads TGTGCCAGCTCCCCCAACGGGAGCGGTCGCGGCTACACCTTC. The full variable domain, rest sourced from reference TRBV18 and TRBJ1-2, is NAGVMQNPRHLVRRRGQEARLRCSPMKGHSHVYWYRQLPEEGLKFMVYLQKENIIDESGMPKERFSAEFPKEGPSILRIQQVVRGDSAAYFCASSPNGSGRGYTFGSGTRLTVV.

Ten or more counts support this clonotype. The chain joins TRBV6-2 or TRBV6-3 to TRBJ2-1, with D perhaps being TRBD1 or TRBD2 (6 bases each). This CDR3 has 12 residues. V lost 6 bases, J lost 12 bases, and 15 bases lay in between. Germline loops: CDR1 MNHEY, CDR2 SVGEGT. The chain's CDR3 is CASRVEGGVQFF. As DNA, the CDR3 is TGTGCCAGCAGGGTAGAGGGGGGTGTGCAGTTCTTC.

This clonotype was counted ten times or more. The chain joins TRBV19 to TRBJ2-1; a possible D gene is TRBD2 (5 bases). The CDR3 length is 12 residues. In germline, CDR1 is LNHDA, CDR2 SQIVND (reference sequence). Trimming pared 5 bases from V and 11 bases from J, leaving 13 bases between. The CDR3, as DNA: TGTGCCAGTAGTCCCACACCGGGAAAGCAGTTCTTC. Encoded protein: CASSPTPGKQFF.

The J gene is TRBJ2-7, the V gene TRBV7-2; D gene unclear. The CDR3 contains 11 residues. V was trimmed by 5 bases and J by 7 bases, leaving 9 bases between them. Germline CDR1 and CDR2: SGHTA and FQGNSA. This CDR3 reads CASSPAWEQYF. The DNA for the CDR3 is TGTGCCAGCAGCCCCGCCTGGGAGCAGTACTTC.

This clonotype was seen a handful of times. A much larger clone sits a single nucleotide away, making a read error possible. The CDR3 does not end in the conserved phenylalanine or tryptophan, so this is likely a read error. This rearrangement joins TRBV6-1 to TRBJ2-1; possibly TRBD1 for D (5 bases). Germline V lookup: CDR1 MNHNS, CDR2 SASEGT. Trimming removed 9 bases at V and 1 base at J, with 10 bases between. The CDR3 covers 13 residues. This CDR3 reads CARGQWSYNEQFI. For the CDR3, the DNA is TGTGCCAGGGGGCAGTGGTCCTACAATGAGCAGTTCATC.

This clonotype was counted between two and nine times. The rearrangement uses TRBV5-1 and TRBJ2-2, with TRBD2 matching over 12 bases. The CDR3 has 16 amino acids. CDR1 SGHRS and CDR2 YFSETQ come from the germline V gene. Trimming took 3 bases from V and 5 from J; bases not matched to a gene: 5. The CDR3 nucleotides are TGCGCCAGCAGCTACCTAGCGGGAGGGTCGACCGGGGAGCTGTTTTTT. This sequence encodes CASSYLAGGSTGELFF. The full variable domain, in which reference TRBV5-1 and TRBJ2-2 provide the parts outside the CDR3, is KAGVTQTPRYLIKTRGQQVTLSCSPISGHRSVSWYQQTPGQGLQFLFEYFSETQRNKGNFPGRFSGRQFSNSRSEMNVSTLELGDSALYLCASSYLAGGSTGELFFGEGSRLTVL.